These 12 T cell receptor beta chains were sequenced from one sample in a study of shared clonotypes between healthy human individuals. This table comes from immunoSEQ multiplex PCR, and its TCRdb copy is limited to in-frame clones, with some not included. The profile shows millions of clones, 95% of them singletons. Sequenced: naive CD4+ T cells sorted from blood. Subset of the sample: CD45RA+ positively selected. These receptors all stem from a man aged 18 to 35 in good health.

With regard to this clone: The same CDR3 arises from other DNA sequences in this sample as well. V usage is TRBV6-5 and J usage is TRBJ1-1, with D possibly matching TRBD1 (5 bases). Per germline, CDR1 MNHEY and CDR2 SVGAGI. The CDR3 totals 13 residues. V was trimmed by 5 bases and J by 0 bases, leaving 7 bases between them. The CDR3, as DNA: TGTGCCAGCAGTCGGGGCCTGAACACTGAAGCTTTCTTT. This encodes CASSRGLNTEAFF.

Regarding this clone: Other DNA sequences in this sample translate to the same CDR3. The chain couples TRBV6-1 to TRBJ1-3; no reliable D call. The CDR3 consists of 13 residues. The germline V and J ends were trimmed by 2 bases and 7 bases, with 9 bases remaining between them. Per the germline V gene, CDR1 is MNHNS and CDR2 is SASEGT. CDR3 amino acids: CASSESGGNTIYF. The CDR3 nucleotides read TGTGCCAGCAGTGAATCCGGCGGGAACACCATATATTTT.

The rearrangement links TRBV5-4 to TRBJ1-2; 8 bases are a match to TRBD1. CDR3 length: 16 residues. The V segment lost 0 bases and the J segment 0 bases; nucleotides outside the gene matches: 4. Germline CDR1 reads SGHNT; CDR2 reads YYREEE (reference sequence). The CDR3 sequence: CASSLGTGKANYGYTF. Written as DNA, the CDR3 is TGTGCCAGCAGCTTGGGGACAGGGAAGGCTAACTATGGCTACACCTTC.

The rearrangement uses TRBV10-3 and TRBJ2-3, with TRBD2 matching 8 bases. Germline loops: CDR1 ENHRY, CDR2 SYGVKD. CDR3 length: 13 residues. Trimming took 8 bases from V and 5 from J; bases not matched to a gene: 6. This chain's CDR3 is CAIDGGALDTQYF. The CDR3, as DNA: TGTGCCATCGACGGGGGGGCGTTAGATACGCAGTATTTT.

The gene calls are TRBV9 and TRBJ1-1; 9 nucleotides match TRBD1. The CDR3 extends over 16 amino acids. Trimming at V came to 3 bases and at J to 3 bases, leaving 9 bases not matched to a gene. Germline V CDR1 and CDR2: SGDLS, YYNGEE. The CDR3 loop reads CASSGDRGSRYTEAFF. The CDR3 DNA sequence: TGTGCCAGCAGCGGCGACAGGGGGAGTAGGTACACTGAAGCTTTCTTT.

Comments on this clone: The sample contains more than one DNA sequence encoding this CDR3. This chain connects TRBV14 to TRBJ2-3, with 7 bases fitting TRBD2. The CDR3 spans 16 residues. The trim removed 0 bases at V and 3 bases at J, leaving 6 bases unmatched. CDR1 is SGHDN and CDR2 is FVKESK in the germline V gene. Here the CDR3 reads CASSQDPGRGTDTQYF. The CDR3 DNA reads TGTGCCAGCAGCCAAGACCCGGGGCGGGGGACAGATACGCAGTATTTT.

The chain links TRBV15 to TRBJ2-7; TRBD2 might be the D (6 bases). The CDR3 runs to 12 residues. Germline V CDR1 and CDR2: LNHNV, YYDKDF (reference sequence). V lost 3 bases and J 7 bases, leaving 10 bases between the germline ends. The CDR3 sequence: CATSRREGEQYF. The DNA for the CDR3 is TGTGCCACCAGCAGGCGGGAAGGGGAGCAGTACTTC. The whole variable domain, filled in from reference TRBV15 and TRBJ2-7, reads DAMVIQNPRYQVTQFGKPVTLSCSQTLNHNVMYWYQQKSSQAPKLLFHYYDKDFNNEADTPDNFQSRRPNTSFCFLDIRSPGLGDTAMYLCATSRREGEQYFGPGTRLTVT.

V and J are TRBV5-1 and TRBJ2-7, with 8 bases that match TRBD2. The junction had 14 bases not matched to a gene; V was cut back by 0 bases and J by 6 bases. This CDR3 spans 17 amino acids. Germline V gene lookup returns CDR1 SGHRS and CDR2 YFSETQ. The CDR3 is CASSLASSGRGAGEQYF. The CDR3 nucleotides read TGCGCCAGCAGCTTGGCCTCGAGCGGGAGAGGGGCAGGCGAGCAGTACTTC. The entire variable domain, with the rest obtained from reference TRBV5-1 and TRBJ2-7, is as follows: KAGVTQTPRYLIKTRGQQVTLSCSPISGHRSVSWYQQTPGQGLQFLFEYFSETQRNKGNFPGRFSGRQFSNSRSEMNVSTLELGDSALYLCASSLASSGRGAGEQYFGPGTRLTVT.

The CDR3 sequence is CAISDPGAGGIQETQYF. The CDR3 DNA is TGTGCCATCAGTGACCCGGGGGCAGGGGGGATACAAGAGACCCAGTACTTC. This chain connects TRBV10-3 to TRBJ2-5, with D maybe TRBD1 (7 bases). This CDR3 comprises 17 residues. Trimming removed 3 bases at V and 2 bases at J, with 19 bases between. The germline gives CDR1 ENHRY, CDR2 SYGVKD.

A single count supports this clone. A much larger clone lies a single base off, so this may be a read error. The V call is TRBV7-2, the J call TRBJ2-3; D is uncertain. The CDR3 runs 11 residues. CDR1 SGHTA and CDR2 FQGNSA come from the germline V gene. V was pared by 5 bases and J by 6 bases, with 6 bases between. The CDR3 sequence: CASSVGDTQYF. CDR3 nucleotides: TGTGCCAGCAGCGTAGGGGATACGCAGTATTTT.

This sequence joins TRBV28 and TRBJ2-4; D uncertain. The germline V gene has CDR1 MDHEN and CDR2 SYDVKM. This CDR3 has 12 amino acids. V lost 1 base and J 8 bases, leaving 6 bases between the germline ends. Here the CDR3 reads CASSLLGDIQYF. CDR3 sequence (DNA): TGTGCCAGCAGTTTATTAGGAGACATTCAGTACTTC.

The rearrangement joins TRBV4-3 to TRBJ2-3; 8 nucleotides match TRBD2. This CDR3 has 18 amino acids. CDR1 and CDR2 (germline): LGHNA, YSLEER. J gave up 3 bases and V 1 base, and 12 bases lay outside the gene matches. The CDR3 sequence is CASSQGLASGRTTDTQYF. DNA for the CDR3: TGCGCCAGCAGCCAAGGTCTCGCCAGCGGGAGAACAACAGATACGCAGTATTTT.